The sequence of this T cell receptor (beta chain) was determined in a study of tumor-infiltrating lymphocytes in primary liver carcinoma. Study as a whole: The study reported T1-T3 N0M0 tumors spanning 4.2 to 10 cm.

Germline V gene lookup returns CDR1 GTSNPN and CDR2 SVGIG (reference sequence). V gave up 3 bases and J gave up 5 bases, with 14 bases separating them. This CDR3 is 13 amino acids long. The authors took blood RNA from unsorted whole blood and also extracted germline DNA. Enrolled patients were chronically infected with HBV and treatment-naive. The researchers drew approximately 4 milliliters of peripheral blood before surgery. A primer matching the constant region was used to make TCR beta cDNA from approximately 0.45 ug of total RNA. Three nested multiplex PCR rounds, a slightly modified ARM-PCR method, built the TCR beta libraries. The study ran its first two PCR rounds for roughly 11 cycles each, using TRBV1-TRBV30 forward primers and a C-beta reverse primer. TCRdb passed the multiplex PCR reads through MiXCR, listing each CDR3 protein once. Among hundreds of thousands of distinct CDR3 sequences, 58% were seen once, and the ten largest hold more than 15%.

Points from the study as a whole: A significantly higher top-250-clone fraction was found in tumors than in blood (p = 0.039).

On this clonotype itself: As yet, its antigen is unknown. This may come from a read error, since a much larger clone is one base off.

The chain is built from TRBV30 and TRBJ2-7; D is possibly TRBD1 or TRBD2 (5 bases each). This receptor was taken from a woman in her twenties or thirties with primary liver carcinoma and hepatitis B virus infection. The sample comprised peripheral blood. The CDR3 DNA is TGTGCCTGGAGCTTAAACAGGAGGCACGAGCAGTACTTC. Translation gives CAWSLNRRHEQYF.